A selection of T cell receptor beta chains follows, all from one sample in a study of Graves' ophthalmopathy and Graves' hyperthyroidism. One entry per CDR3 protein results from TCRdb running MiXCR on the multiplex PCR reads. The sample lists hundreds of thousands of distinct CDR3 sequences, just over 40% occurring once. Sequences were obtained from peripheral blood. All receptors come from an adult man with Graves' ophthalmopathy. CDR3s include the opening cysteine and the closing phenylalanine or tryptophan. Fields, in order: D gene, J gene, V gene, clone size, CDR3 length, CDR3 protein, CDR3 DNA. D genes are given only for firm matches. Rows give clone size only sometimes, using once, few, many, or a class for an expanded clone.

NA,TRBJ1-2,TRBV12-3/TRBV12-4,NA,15,CASSFQDADDYGYTF,TGTGCCAGCAGTTTTCAGGATGCAGATGACTATGGCTACACCTTC
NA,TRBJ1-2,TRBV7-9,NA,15,CASSLESRSHYGYTF,TGTGCCAGCAGCTTGGAAAGTCGGAGCCACTATGGCTACACCTTC
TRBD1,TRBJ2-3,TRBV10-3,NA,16,CAISESGQGGTDTQYF,TGTGCCATCAGTGAGTCCGGACAGGGGGGCACAGATACGCAGTATTTT
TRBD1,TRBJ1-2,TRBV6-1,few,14,CASGGQERGYGYTF,TGTGCCAGCGGGGGACAGGAGAGGGGGTATGGCTACACCTTC
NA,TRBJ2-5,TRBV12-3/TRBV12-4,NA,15,CASSQTLANQETQYF,TGTGCCAGCAGTCAAACCCTAGCGAACCAAGAGACCCAGTACTTC
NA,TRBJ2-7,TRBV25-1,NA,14,CASSVLGDLSEQYF,TGTGCCAGCAGTGTACTCGGGGATCTAAGCGAGCAGTACTTC
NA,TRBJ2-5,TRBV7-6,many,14,CASSLVDGEETQYF,TGTGCCAGCAGCTTAGTAGACGGGGAAGAGACCCAGTACTTC
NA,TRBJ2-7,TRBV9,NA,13,CASSPTGGTEQYF,TGTGCCAGCAGCCCAACGGGCGGCACTGAGCAGTACTTC
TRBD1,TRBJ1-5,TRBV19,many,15,CASSSTGGRNQPQHF,TGTGCCAGTAGTAGTACAGGGGGACGCAATCAGCCCCAGCATTTT
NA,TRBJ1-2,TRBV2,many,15,CASRRVEEERYGYTF,TGTGCCAGCAGGAGGGTGGAGGAGGAGAGGTATGGCTACACCTTC
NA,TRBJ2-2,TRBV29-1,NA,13,CSVKTGYTGELFF,TGCAGCGTTAAAACAGGGTACACCGGGGAGCTGTTTTTT
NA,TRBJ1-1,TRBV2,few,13,CASAGSRWTEAFF,TGTGCCAGCGCCGGCAGTAGGTGGACTGAAGCTTTCTTT
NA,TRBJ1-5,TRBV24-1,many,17,CATSPTRADGRNQPQHF,TGTGCCACCAGTCCAACCAGGGCAGACGGGCGGAATCAGCCCCAGCATTTT
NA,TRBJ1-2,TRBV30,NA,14,CAWSTPFESIGYTF,TGTGCCTGGAGTACCCCCTTCGAAAGTATTGGCTACACCTTC
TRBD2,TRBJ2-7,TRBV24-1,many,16,CATSDAAGVHSYEQYF,TGTGCCACCAGTGATGCCGCGGGAGTCCACTCCTACGAGCAGTACTTC
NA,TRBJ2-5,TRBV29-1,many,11,CSVRWSQAQYF,TGCAGCGTTAGATGGTCACAGGCCCAGTACTTC
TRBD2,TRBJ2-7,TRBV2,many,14,CASSEREGLPEQYF,TGTGCCAGCAGTGAACGGGAGGGCCTCCCCGAGCAGTACTTC
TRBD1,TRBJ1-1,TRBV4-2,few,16,CASSQGPQGANTEAFF,TGTGCCAGCAGCCAAGGTCCGCAGGGGGCGAACACTGAAGCTTTCTTT
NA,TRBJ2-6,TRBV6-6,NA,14,CASRGRPGANVLTF,TGTGCCAGCAGAGGGAGGCCCGGGGCCAACGTCCTGACTTTC
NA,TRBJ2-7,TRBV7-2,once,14,CASSSPVSSYEQYF,TGTGCCAGCAGCTCCCCCGTGAGCTCCTACGAGCAGTACTTC
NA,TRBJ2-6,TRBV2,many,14,CASSARQGANVLTF,TGTGCCAGCAGTGCCCGACAGGGGGCCAACGTCCTGACTTTC
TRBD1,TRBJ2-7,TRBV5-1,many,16,CASSYPPGQTPYEQYF,TGCGCCAGCAGCTATCCTCCGGGACAGACACCCTACGAGCAGTACTTC
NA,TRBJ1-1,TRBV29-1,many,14,CSVSVQGRNTEAFF,TGCAGCGTTTCTGTCCAGGGACGCAACACTGAAGCTTTCTTT
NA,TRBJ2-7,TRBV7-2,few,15,CASSFFMGSSYEQYF,TGTGCCAGCAGCTTTTTTATGGGCAGTTCCTACGAGCAGTACTTC
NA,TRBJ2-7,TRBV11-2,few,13,CASSLVDGYEQYF,TGTGCCAGCAGCTTAGTCGACGGCTACGAGCAGTACTTC
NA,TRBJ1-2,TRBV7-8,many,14,CASSLTRQSYGYTF,TGTGCCAGCAGCTTGACCCGACAGAGCTATGGCTACACCTTC
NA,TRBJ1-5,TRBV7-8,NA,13,CASSRPGAETQHF,TGTGCCAGCAGCCGACCGGGGGCAGAGACCCAGCATTTT
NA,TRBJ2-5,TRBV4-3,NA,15,CASSQDSHSQETQYF,TGCGCCAGCAGCCAAGACAGTCATTCCCAAGAGACCCAGTACTTC
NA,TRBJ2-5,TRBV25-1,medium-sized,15,CASSDRTRKQGTQYF,TGTGCCAGCAGTGATAGGACAAGAAAGCAGGGGACCCAGTACTTC
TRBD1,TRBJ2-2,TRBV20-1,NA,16,CSARDPTGGFAGELFF,TGCAGTGCTAGAGACCCGACAGGGGGCTTCGCCGGGGAGCTGTTTTTT
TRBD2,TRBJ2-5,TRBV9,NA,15,CASGTSGRDQETQYF,TGTGCCAGCGGAACTAGCGGGAGGGACCAAGAGACCCAGTACTTC
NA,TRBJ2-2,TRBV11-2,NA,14,CASSPRGRPGELFF,TGTGCCAGCAGCCCCCGGGGCCGTCCCGGGGAGCTGTTTTTT
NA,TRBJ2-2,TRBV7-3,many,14,CASSLLGSTGELFF,TGTGCCAGCAGCTTGCTCGGGAGTACCGGGGAGCTGTTTTTT
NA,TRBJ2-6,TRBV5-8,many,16,CASSSDSYSGANVLTF,TGTGCCAGCAGCTCGGACAGCTACTCTGGGGCCAACGTCCTGACTTTC
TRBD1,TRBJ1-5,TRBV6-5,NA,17,CASSTGTGATSNQPQHF,TGTGCCAGCAGTACCGGGACAGGGGCTACGAGCAATCAGCCCCAGCATTTT
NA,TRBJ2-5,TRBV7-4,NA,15,CASSPSDRSGETQYF,TGTGCCAGCAGCCCATCCGACAGGTCGGGAGAGACCCAGTACTTC
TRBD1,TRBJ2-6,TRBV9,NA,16,CASSAGTGTGANVLTF,TGTGCCAGCAGCGCCGGGACAGGCACTGGGGCCAACGTCCTGACTTTC
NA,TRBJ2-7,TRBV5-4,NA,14,CASSLYGSGYEQYF,TGTGCCAGCAGCTTGTATGGTAGCGGATACGAGCAGTACTTC
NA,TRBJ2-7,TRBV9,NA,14,CASRGMDGAYEQYF,TGTGCCAGCAGGGGAATGGACGGGGCCTACGAGCAGTACTTC
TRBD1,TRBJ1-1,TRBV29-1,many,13,CSVPGTGGTEAFF,TGCAGCGTCCCCGGGACAGGGGGCACTGAAGCTTTCTTT
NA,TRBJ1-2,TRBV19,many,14,CASSINGNNYGYTF,TGTGCCAGTAGTATAAACGGTAACAACTATGGCTACACCTTC
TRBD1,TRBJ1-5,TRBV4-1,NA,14,CASRATGFRQPQHF,TGCGCCAGCAGGGCGACAGGGTTCCGCCAGCCCCAGCATTTT
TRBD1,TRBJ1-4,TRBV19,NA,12,CASRHRGEKLFF,TGTGCCAGTAGGCACAGGGGTGAAAAACTGTTTTTT
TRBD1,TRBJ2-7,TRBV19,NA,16,CASSAGQGATIHEQYF,TGTGCCAGTAGTGCCGGACAGGGGGCGACGATACACGAGCAGTACTTC
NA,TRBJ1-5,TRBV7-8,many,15,CASSLSSVSNQPQHF,TGTGCCAGCAGCTTGTCCTCAGTGAGCAATCAGCCCCAGCATTTT
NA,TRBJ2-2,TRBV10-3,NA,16,CAIRAGASGNTGELFF,TGTGCCATCAGGGCGGGGGCTAGCGGCAACACCGGGGAGCTGTTTTTT
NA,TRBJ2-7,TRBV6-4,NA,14,CATAGFPRVYEQYF,TGTGCCACCGCAGGGTTTCCGAGAGTTTACGAGCAGTACTTC
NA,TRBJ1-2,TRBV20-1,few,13,CSAVPTVSDGYTF,TGCAGTGCCGTACCGACTGTGTCAGATGGCTACACCTTC
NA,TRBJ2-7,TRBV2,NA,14,CASRRGSGSYEQYF,TGTGCCAGTCGAAGGGGCAGCGGATCCTACGAGCAGTACTTC
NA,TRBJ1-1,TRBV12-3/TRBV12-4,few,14,CASSFRGMNTEAFF,TGTGCCAGCAGTTTTCGTGGAATGAACACTGAAGCTTTCTTT
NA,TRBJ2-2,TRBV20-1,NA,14,CSAKTRLVTGELFF,TGCAGTGCGAAAACAAGGCTAGTAACCGGGGAGCTGTTTTTT